The rows below give T cell receptor beta chains drawn from one sample of a study of cytomegalovirus exposure and HLA in healthy donors. Sequenced by immunoSEQ multiplex PCR; TCRdb stores in-frame clones only, minus some. The data contain 130,000 to 150,000 clones, under 80% of them seen just once; the ten biggest clones take up around 4.7%. The sequenced material came from PBMCs. The origin of the receptors is a man aged 18 to 30 in good health and CMV-seropositive. The CDR3 runs from the conserved cysteine through the conserved F or W.

v_gene: TRBV2
j_gene: TRBJ2-5
CDR3aa: CASIRLAGKETQYF

v_gene: TRBV7-9
j_gene: TRBJ2-6
CDR3aa: CASSPRTGLSSGANVLTF

v_gene: TRBV5-1
j_gene: TRBJ2-3
CDR3aa: CASSQQGLLTDTQYF

v_gene: TRBV6-6
j_gene: TRBJ2-5
CDR3aa: CASSRGVRETQYF

v_gene: TRBV28
j_gene: TRBJ2-7
CDR3aa: CASSGTSETYEQYF

v_gene: TRBV6-5
j_gene: TRBJ1-6
CDR3aa: CASSYWRGLDNSPLHF

v_gene: TRBV4-3
j_gene: TRBJ2-5
CDR3aa: CASSHGTGSQETQYF

v_gene: TRBV4-1
j_gene: NA
CDR3aa: CASSHPTRNHEQYF

v_gene: TRBV11-2
j_gene: TRBJ1-1
CDR3aa: CASSPQFRGPELAFF

v_gene: TRBV15
j_gene: TRBJ1-3
CDR3aa: CATSRVPPGQGSNTIYF

v_gene: TRBV19
j_gene: TRBJ1-5
CDR3aa: CASSGETNQPQHF

v_gene: TRBV7-2
j_gene: TRBJ1-1
CDR3aa: CASSLERNTEAFF

v_gene: TRBV5-1
j_gene: TRBJ1-1
CDR3aa: CASSSGQGVTEAFF

v_gene: TRBV2
j_gene: TRBJ2-2
CDR3aa: CASSERAGKNTGELFF

v_gene: TRBV7-9
j_gene: TRBJ1-1
CDR3aa: CASSFTGGNPFGTEAFF

v_gene: TRBV27
j_gene: TRBJ2-1
CDR3aa: CASSSYSGRANEQFF

v_gene: TRBV19
j_gene: TRBJ2-7
CDR3aa: CASSISNSYEQYF

v_gene: TRBV4-1
j_gene: TRBJ2-5
CDR3aa: CASSQDPPGDTETQYF

v_gene: TRBV28
j_gene: TRBJ1-5
CDR3aa: CASSLSTPQPQHF

v_gene: TRBV7-2
j_gene: TRBJ2-1
CDR3aa: CASSLVALAANSYNEQFF

v_gene: TRBV5-5
j_gene: TRBJ2-1
CDR3aa: CASSFQGAQNEQFF

v_gene: TRBV14
j_gene: TRBJ1-4
CDR3aa: CASSRRGASNEKLFF

v_gene: TRBV7-2
j_gene: TRBJ1-4
CDR3aa: CATGVGEKLFF

v_gene: TRBV5-1
j_gene: TRBJ2-5
CDR3aa: CASSATGFQETQYF